These T cell receptor beta chains were read from a single sample in a study of blood T cells in healthy people across ages. TCRdb re-called the 5' RACE reads through MiXCR, storing one row per CDR3 protein. The repertoire has 800,000 or so distinct CDR3 sequences, about 62% of them found once; the top ten carry around a quarter. The sample comprised blood. The receptors shown here come from a man aged 30 to 39 in good health. The CDR3 runs from the conserved cysteine through the conserved F or W. A D gene is named only where the DNA matches it firmly. Size is stated for part of the rows, as once, few or many counts, or as a class when the clone is expanded.

j_call	v_call	clone_size	d_call	cdr3_aa	cdr3_nt
TRBJ2-7	TRBV28	.	.	CASRGGGKHEQYF	TGTGCCAGCAGGGGGGGTGGAAAACACGAGCAGTACTTC
TRBJ1-1	TRBV5-1	.	TRBD1	CASQAGQGVDTEAFF	TGCGCCAGCCAAGCGGGACAGGGGGTTGACACTGAAGCTTTCTTT
TRBJ2-7	TRBV3-1	.	TRBD2	CASGLLAGSYEQYF	TGTGCCAGCGGACTACTAGCGGGGTCCTACGAGCAGTACTTC
TRBJ2-7	TRBV10-3	.	TRBD2	CAVSESASGAYEQYF	TGTGCCGTCAGTGAGTCAGCTAGCGGGGCCTACGAGCAGTACTTC
TRBJ2-1	TRBV27	.	TRBD1	CASSWMGQGNNEQFF	TGTGCCAGCAGTTGGATGGGACAGGGGAACAATGAGCAGTTCTTC
TRBJ2-1	TRBV27	.	TRBD2	CASSLGGEVEQFF	TGTGCCAGCAGTTTAGGGGGGGAGGTTGAGCAGTTCTTC
TRBJ2-1	TRBV20-1	.	TRBD2	CGAREFVTSGYNEQFF	TGCGGTGCTAGAGAGTTTGTCACTAGCGGCTACAATGAGCAGTTCTTC
TRBJ2-5	TRBV4-3	.	TRBD2	CASSQGWGGQETQYF	TGCGCCAGCAGCCAAGGTTGGGGGGGGCAAGAGACCCAGTACTTC
TRBJ2-5	TRBV7-2	.	.	CASSLWAGRQETQYF	TGTGCCAGCAGCTTATGGGCAGGGCGCCAAGAGACCCAGTACTTC
TRBJ2-5	TRBV7-8	.	.	CASSLVHYSAETQYF	TGTGCCAGCAGCTTAGTTCACTATTCTGCGGAGACCCAGTACTTC
TRBJ2-7	TRBV5-1	medium-sized	.	CASSLGYEQYF	TGTGCCAGCAGCTTAGGGTACGAGCAGTACTTC
TRBJ2-1	TRBV9	.	TRBD2	CASSDVRGSSYNEQFF	TGTGCCAGCAGCGACGTCCGCGGGAGCTCCTACAATGAGCAGTTCTTC
TRBJ2-3	TRBV3-1	.	.	CASSQDPGVYTDTQYF	TGTGCCAGCAGCCAAGATCCGGGGGTGTATACAGATACGCAGTATTTT
TRBJ2-3	TRBV5-1	few	.	CASSPALNTDTQYF	TGCGCCAGTTCGCCAGCGCTAAACACAGATACGCAGTATTTT
TRBJ2-7	TRBV3-1	few	.	CASSQGAGAYEQYF	TGTGCCAGCAGCCAAGGGGCCGGGGCCTACGAGCAGTACTTC
TRBJ1-6	TRBV29-1	.	.	CSVGISYNSPLHF	TGCAGCGTTGGGATCTCCTATAATTCACCCCTCCACTTT
TRBJ2-5	TRBV7-2	few	TRBD2	CASSSSTSGVWETQYF	TGTGCCAGCAGCTCCTCCACTAGCGGGGTATGGGAGACCCAGTACTTC
TRBJ2-7	TRBV13	few	TRBD1	CASSLLGQGDYEQYF	TGTGCCAGCAGCTTATTGGGACAGGGGGACTACGAGCAGTACTTC
TRBJ2-7	TRBV6-1	.	.	CASSERGNEQYF	TGTGCCAGCAGTGAGAGGGGAAACGAGCAGTACTTC
TRBJ2-3	TRBV6-2/TRBV6-3	.	.	CASSYEFGTPSVTDTQYF	TGTGCCAGCAGTTACGAATTCGGGACTCCCTCTGTGACAGATACGCAGTATTTT
TRBJ2-3	TRBV25-1	.	TRBD2	CASSLSGGWDTDTQYF	TGTGCCAGCAGCCTCTCGGGGGGTTGGGACACAGATACGCAGTATTTT
TRBJ2-5	TRBV12-5	few	.	CASGSPGPLETQYF	TGTGCTAGTGGTTCCCCAGGGCCCTTAGAGACCCAGTACTTC
TRBJ2-7	TRBV4-3	.	.	CASSQHTGAYNEQYF	TGCGCCAGCAGCCAACATACGGGGGCCTACAATGAGCAGTACTTC
TRBJ2-3	TRBV3-1	.	TRBD2	CASSQVSGGLPTDTQYF	TGTGCCAGCAGCCAAGTAAGCGGGGGGCTCCCCACAGATACGCAGTATTTT
TRBJ2-5	TRBV18	.	TRBD1	CASSPNGQGYQETQYF	TGTGCCAGCTCACCGAACGGACAGGGGTACCAAGAGACCCAGTACTTC
TRBJ2-7	TRBV20-1	.	.	CSAREAGSSYEQYF	TGCAGTGCTAGAGAGGCAGGGTCCTCCTACGAGCAGTACTTC
TRBJ2-3	TRBV29-1	.	TRBD2	CSVEPSGGRDEQYF	TGCAGCGTCGAGCCCAGCGGGGGGAGAGATGAGCAGTATTTT
TRBJ2-7	TRBV13	.	.	CASSLGGGLGLDEQYF	TGTGCCAGCAGCTTAGGCGGGGGGCTCGGGTTGGACGAGCAGTACTTC
TRBJ2-4	TRBV28	few	TRBD2	CASSFSGGAKNIQYF	TGTGCCAGCAGCTTTAGCGGGGGGGCCAAAAACATTCAGTACTTC
TRBJ2-1	TRBV4-2	.	TRBD2	CASSQAMGTNLDEQFF	TGTGCCAGCAGCCAAGCGATGGGGACTAACCTTGATGAGCAGTTCTTC
TRBJ2-1	TRBV5-1	.	.	CASSLNGPSEQFF	TGCGCCAGCAGCTTGAATGGGCCCAGTGAGCAGTTCTTC
TRBJ2-1	TRBV9	.	.	CASSVVSGLPGEQFF	TGTGCCAGCAGCGTGGTCAGTGGGCTGCCCGGTGAGCAGTTCTTC
TRBJ2-7	TRBV7-2	few	.	CASSISGEQYF	TGTGCCAGCAGCATAAGCGGCGAGCAGTACTTC
TRBJ1-2	TRBV9	.	.	CASSAYGTANGGYTF	TGTGCCAGCAGCGCGTACGGGACGGCTAACGGTGGCTACACCTTC
TRBJ2-3	TRBV7-2	once	.	CASQAGSGSASTDTQYF	TGTGCCAGTCAGGCAGGGAGCGGTAGCGCTAGCACAGATACGCAGTATTTT
TRBJ2-1	TRBV12-3/TRBV12-4	.	.	CASSLGRAVKDNEQFF	TGTGCCAGCAGTTTAGGGCGCGCAGTTAAGGACAATGAGCAGTTCTTC
TRBJ2-1	TRBV15	few	.	CAAAGAYDYNEQFF	TGTGCCGCTGCCGGGGCATACGATTACAATGAGCAGTTCTTC
TRBJ2-5	TRBV5-1	.	.	CASSKQGSPGVETQYF	TGCGCCAGCAGCAAACAGGGCTCCCCCGGTGTGGAGACCCAGTACTTC
TRBJ2-5	TRBV9	.	.	CASSVAFQETQYF	TGTGCCAGCAGCGTAGCCTTCCAAGAGACCCAGTACTTC
TRBJ1-1	TRBV20-1	.	TRBD1	CSALRWDRDTEAFF	TGCAGTGCCCTTCGATGGGACAGGGACACTGAAGCTTTCTTT
TRBJ2-3	TRBV12-3/TRBV12-4	.	.	CASAPRPDTQYF	TGTGCCAGCGCCCCCCGTCCAGATACGCAGTATTTT
TRBJ2-1	TRBV9	few	.	CASSVGLALNEQFF	TGTGCCAGCAGCGTCGGGCTAGCCTTGAATGAGCAGTTCTTC
TRBJ1-2	TRBV13	few	.	CASSFPVVPSNYGYTF	TGTGCCAGCAGCTTCCCTGTCGTTCCCTCTAACTATGGCTACACCTTC
TRBJ2-5	TRBV18	.	TRBD1	CASSPRPGQGANQETQYF	TGTGCCAGCTCACCACGCCCGGGACAGGGGGCAAATCAAGAGACCCAGTACTTC
TRBJ1-5	TRBV6-5	.	.	CASSYSANQPQHF	TGTGCCAGCAGTTACTCGGCGAATCAGCCCCAGCATTTT
TRBJ2-1	TRBV9	.	.	CASSVAGWAENEQFF	TGTGCCAGCAGCGTAGCCGGCTGGGCAGAGAATGAGCAGTTCTTC
TRBJ2-7	TRBV11-2	.	.	CASSLVRRIDEQYF	TGTGCCAGCAGCTTAGTTCGCCGGATAGACGAGCAGTACTTC
TRBJ2-7	TRBV27	once	.	CASSFGVNPYEQYF	TGTGCCAGCAGTTTTGGGGTTAATCCGTACGAGCAGTACTTC
TRBJ2-7	TRBV6-6	.	.	CASSYTGTPAYEQYF	TGTGCCAGCAGTTACACCGGGACACCCGCCTACGAGCAGTACTTC
TRBJ2-1	TRBV3-1	.	.	CASSPDGNPYNEQFF	TGTGCCAGCAGCCCAGATGGTAACCCCTACAATGAGCAGTTCTTC
TRBJ1-1	TRBV25-1	.	.	CASSEYSGSEAFF	TGTGCCAGCAGTGAATATTCGGGGTCAGAGGCTTTCTTT